This T cell receptor beta chain comes out of a study of T cell responses to AZD1222 COVID-19 vaccine. Concerning this clone: Its specificity is unknown.

The CDR3 spans 13 residues. CDR1 and CDR2 from the germline V gene are MNHNS and SASEGT. V shed 1 base and J shed 4 bases, with 7 bases lying between them. Assay: immunoSEQ multiplex PCR; the TCRdb copy retains only in-frame clones and omits some. The sample consists of approximately 160,000 clones, around 88% of them appearing once. Whole-study results and caveats: Spike-specific TCR breadth and depth were elevated following two AZD1222 doses. Nearly half of unique spike-specific TCRs reportedly avoided B.1.351 and B.1.1.7 mutated regions.

This TCR came from an adult in good health. The rearrangement links TRBV6-1 to TRBJ1-1, with D uncertain. The sequences come from peripheral blood, collected on day 0 of MenACWY control vaccination. Written as DNA, the CDR3 is TGTGCCAGCAGTGAAGTCTGGGGCACTGAAGCTTTCTTT. Protein product: CASSEVWGTEAFF.